This paragraph reports one T cell receptor beta chain. Its cognate antigen is unknown. This CDR3 contains 14 residues. Germline V gene data show CDR1 as SGHAT and CDR2 as FQNNGV. The germline V and J ends were trimmed by 3 bases and 0 bases, with 8 bases remaining between them. TCRdb's copy holds only in-frame clones and misses some; the assay was immunoSEQ multiplex PCR. The sample contains some 110,000 clones, 88% of which appear only once. This sample was included in a study of cytomegalovirus exposure and HLA in healthy donors. Whole-study results and caveats: The classifier, whose performance was assessed in both the original and validation cohorts, reportedly diagnosed cytomegalovirus status with high specificity and sensitivity. A few chains tied to CMV proved CMV antigen-specific in vitro.

This receptor was identified in a woman aged 18-35 years in good health and CMV-seropositive. The chain links TRBV11-2 to TRBJ2-5; D possibly corresponds to TRBD1 (6 bases). Input material: PBMCs. CDR3 loop: CASSLWTDQETQYF. For the CDR3, the DNA is TGTGCCAGCAGCTTGTGGACAGACCAAGAGACCCAGTACTTC.